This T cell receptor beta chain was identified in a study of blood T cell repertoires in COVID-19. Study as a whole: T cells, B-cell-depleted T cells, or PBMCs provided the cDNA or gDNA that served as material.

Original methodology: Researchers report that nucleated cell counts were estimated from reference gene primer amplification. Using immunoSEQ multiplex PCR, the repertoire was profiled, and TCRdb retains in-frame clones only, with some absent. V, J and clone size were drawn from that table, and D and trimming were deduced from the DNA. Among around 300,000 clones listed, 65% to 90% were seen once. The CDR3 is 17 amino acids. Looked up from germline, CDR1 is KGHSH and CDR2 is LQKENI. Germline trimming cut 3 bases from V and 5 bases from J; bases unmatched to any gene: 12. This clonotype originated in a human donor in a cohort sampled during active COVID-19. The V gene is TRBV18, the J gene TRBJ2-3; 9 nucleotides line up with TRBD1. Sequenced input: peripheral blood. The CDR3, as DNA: TGTGCCAGCTCACCTCTAGGTAACAGGGGGCCGGTAGATACGCAGTATTTT. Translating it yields CASSPLGNRGPVDTQYF.